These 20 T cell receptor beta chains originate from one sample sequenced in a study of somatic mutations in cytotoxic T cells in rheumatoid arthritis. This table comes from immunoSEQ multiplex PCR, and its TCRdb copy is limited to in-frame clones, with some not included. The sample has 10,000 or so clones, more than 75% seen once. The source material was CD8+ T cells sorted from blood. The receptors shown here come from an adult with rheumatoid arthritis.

The CDR3 DNA is TGTGCCAGCAGCTTAGTGGGGGGCGGATACGAGCAGTACTTC. It yields the protein CASSLVGGGYEQYF. This chain links TRBV7-8 with TRBJ2-7, with D perhaps TRBD1 or TRBD2 (6 bases each). The V gene lost 1 base and the J gene lost 4 bases, with 11 bases spanning the gap. CDR1 SGHVS and CDR2 FQNEAQ come from the germline V gene. This CDR3 has 14 amino acids. Filled out from reference TRBV7-8 and TRBJ2-7, the complete variable domain reads GAGVSQSPRYKVAKRGQDVALRCDPISGHVSLFWYQQALGQGPEFLTYFQNEAQLDKSGLPSDRFFAERPEGSVSTLKIQRTQQEDSAVYLCASSLVGGGYEQYFGPGTRLTVT.

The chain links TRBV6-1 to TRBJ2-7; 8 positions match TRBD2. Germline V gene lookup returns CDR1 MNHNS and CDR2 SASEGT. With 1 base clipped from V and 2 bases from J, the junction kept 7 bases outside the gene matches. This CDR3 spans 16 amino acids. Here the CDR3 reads CASSEDGGGPTYEQYF. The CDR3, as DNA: TGTGCCAGCAGTGAAGATGGCGGGGGGCCGACCTACGAGCAGTACTTC.

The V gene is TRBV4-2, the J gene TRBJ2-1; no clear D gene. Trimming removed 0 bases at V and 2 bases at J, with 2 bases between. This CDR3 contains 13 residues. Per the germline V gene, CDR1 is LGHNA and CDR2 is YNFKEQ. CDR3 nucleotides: TGTGCCAGCAGCCAAGAAACCTACAATGAGCAGTTCTTC. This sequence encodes CASSQETYNEQFF.

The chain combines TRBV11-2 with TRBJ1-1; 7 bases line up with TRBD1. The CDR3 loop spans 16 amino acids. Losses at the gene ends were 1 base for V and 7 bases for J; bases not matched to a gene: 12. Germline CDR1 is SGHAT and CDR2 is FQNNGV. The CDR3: CASSLVYRGGEDEAFF. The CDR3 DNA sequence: TGTGCCAGCAGCTTAGTCTACAGGGGAGGTGAGGATGAAGCTTTCTTT. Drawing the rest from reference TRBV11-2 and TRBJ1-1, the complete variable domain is EAGVAQSPRYKIIEKRQSVAFWCNPISGHATLYWYQQILGQGPKLLIQFQNNGVVDDSQLPKDRFSAERLKGVDSTLKIQPAKLEDSAVYLCASSLVYRGGEDEAFFGQGTRLTVV.

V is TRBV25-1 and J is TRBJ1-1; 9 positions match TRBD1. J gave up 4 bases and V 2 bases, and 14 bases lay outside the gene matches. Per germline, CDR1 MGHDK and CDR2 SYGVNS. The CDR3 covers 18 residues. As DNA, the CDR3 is TGTGCCAGCAGTGAACCCCCCCTCCCGGGACAGGGTTCCACTGAAGCTTTCTTT. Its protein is CASSEPPLPGQGSTEAFF.

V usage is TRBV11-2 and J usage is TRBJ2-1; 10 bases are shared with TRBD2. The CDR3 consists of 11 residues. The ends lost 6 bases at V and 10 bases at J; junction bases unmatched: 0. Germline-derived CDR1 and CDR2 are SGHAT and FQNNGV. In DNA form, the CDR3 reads TGTGCCAGCAGACTAGCGGGGGAGCAGTTCTTC. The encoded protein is CASRLAGEQFF.

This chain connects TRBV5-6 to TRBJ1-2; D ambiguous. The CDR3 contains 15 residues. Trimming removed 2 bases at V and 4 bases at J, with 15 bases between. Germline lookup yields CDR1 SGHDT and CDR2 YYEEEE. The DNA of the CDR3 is TGTGCCAGCAGCTTTCCCCAGCTCGGCCTCTATGGCTACACCTTC. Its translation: CASSFPQLGLYGYTF.

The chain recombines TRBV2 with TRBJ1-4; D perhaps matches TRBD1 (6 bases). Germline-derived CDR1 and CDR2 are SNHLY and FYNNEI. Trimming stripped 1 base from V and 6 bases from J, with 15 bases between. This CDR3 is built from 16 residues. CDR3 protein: CASSEEEAGVDEKLFF. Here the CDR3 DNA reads TGTGCCAGCAGTGAAGAGGAGGCAGGGGTGGATGAAAAACTGTTTTTT.

The CDR3 is CATSRARGVSDTQYF. For the CDR3, the DNA is TGTGCCACCAGCAGGGCCCGGGGGGTATCAGATACGCAGTATTTT. This rearrangement joins TRBV15 to TRBJ2-3; TRBD2 aligns across 7 bases. Looked up from germline, CDR1 is LNHNV and CDR2 is YYDKDF (reference sequence). V was pared by 3 bases and J by 4 bases, with 7 bases of the junction left unmatched. This CDR3 region has 15 residues.

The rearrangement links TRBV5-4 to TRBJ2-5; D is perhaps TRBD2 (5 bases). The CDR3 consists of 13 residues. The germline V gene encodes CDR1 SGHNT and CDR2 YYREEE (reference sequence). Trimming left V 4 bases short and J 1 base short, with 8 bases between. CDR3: CASSPSSQETQYF. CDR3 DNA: TGTGCCAGCAGCCCTAGCAGCCAAGAGACCCAGTACTTC.

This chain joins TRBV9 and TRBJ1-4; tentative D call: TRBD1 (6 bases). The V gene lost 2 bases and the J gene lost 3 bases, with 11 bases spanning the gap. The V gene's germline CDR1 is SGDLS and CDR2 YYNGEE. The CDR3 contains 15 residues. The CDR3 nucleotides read TGTGCCAGCAGCGTTGACGGGACACCTAATGAAAAACTGTTTTTT. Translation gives CASSVDGTPNEKLFF.

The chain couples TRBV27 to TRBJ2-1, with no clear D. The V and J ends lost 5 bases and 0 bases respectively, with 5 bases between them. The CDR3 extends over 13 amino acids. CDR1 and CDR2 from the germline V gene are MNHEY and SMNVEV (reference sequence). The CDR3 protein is CASSRLSYNEQFF. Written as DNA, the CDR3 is TGTGCCAGCAGTCGACTCTCCTACAATGAGCAGTTCTTC.

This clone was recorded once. CDR3 protein: CASSPPGSGSYNEQFF. The CDR3 region has the DNA TGTGCCAGCAGTCCCCCCGGTAGCGGGTCTTACAATGAGCAGTTCTTC. The genes are TRBV28 and TRBJ2-1; 7 positions match TRBD2. The germline V gene has CDR1 MDHEN and CDR2 SYDVKM. This CDR3 comprises 16 residues. The V gene end was trimmed by 5 bases and the J gene end by 4 bases; junction bases not matched to a gene: 11.

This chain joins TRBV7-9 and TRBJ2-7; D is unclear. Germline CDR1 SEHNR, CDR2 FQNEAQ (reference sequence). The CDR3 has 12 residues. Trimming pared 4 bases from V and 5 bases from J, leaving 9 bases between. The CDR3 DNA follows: TGTGCCAGCAGCTCCCCCTACCACGAGCAGTACTTC. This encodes CASSSPYHEQYF.

DNA of the CDR3: TGTGCCAGCAGCCCTCTAGCGGGGGCGAACAATGAGCAGTTCTTC. This codes for CASSPLAGANNEQFF. The V call is TRBV4-2, the J call TRBJ2-1, with 10 bases matching TRBD2. CDR3 length: 15 amino acids. J lost 5 bases, V lost 4 bases, and 5 bases had no gene match. Germline CDR1 reads LGHNA; CDR2 reads YNFKEQ.

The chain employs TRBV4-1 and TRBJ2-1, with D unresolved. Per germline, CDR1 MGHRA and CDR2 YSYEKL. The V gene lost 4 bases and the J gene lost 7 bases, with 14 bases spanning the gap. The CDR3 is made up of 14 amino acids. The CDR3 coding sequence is TGCGCCAGCAGCCCCCACGGTGGGAAAAATGAGCAGTTCTTC. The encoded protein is CASSPHGGKNEQFF.

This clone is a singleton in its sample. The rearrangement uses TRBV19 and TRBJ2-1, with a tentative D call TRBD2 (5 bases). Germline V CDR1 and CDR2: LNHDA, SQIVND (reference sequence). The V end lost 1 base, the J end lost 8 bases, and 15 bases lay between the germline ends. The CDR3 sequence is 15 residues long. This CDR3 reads CASSIGNSGSHEQFF. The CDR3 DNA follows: TGTGCCAGTAGTATAGGGAACTCGGGGTCCCATGAGCAGTTCTTC.

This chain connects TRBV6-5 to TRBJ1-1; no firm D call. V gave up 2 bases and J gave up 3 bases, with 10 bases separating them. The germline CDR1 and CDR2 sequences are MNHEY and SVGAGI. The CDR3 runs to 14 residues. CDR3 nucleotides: TGTGCCAGCAGTTACGCGGGCGCCTACACTGAAGCTTTCTTT. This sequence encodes CASSYAGAYTEAFF.

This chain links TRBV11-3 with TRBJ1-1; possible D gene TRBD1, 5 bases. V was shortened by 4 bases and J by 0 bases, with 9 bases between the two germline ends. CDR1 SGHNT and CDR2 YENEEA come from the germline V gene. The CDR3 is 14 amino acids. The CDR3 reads CASSSGRMNTEAFF. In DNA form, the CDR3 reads TGTGCCAGCAGCTCGGGACGGATGAACACTGAAGCTTTCTTT.

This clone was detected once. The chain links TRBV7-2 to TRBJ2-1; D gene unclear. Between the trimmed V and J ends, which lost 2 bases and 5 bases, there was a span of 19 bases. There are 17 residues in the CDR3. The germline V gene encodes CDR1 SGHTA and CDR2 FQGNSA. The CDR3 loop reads CASSLFSTSRWNNEQFF. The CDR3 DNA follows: TGTGCCAGCAGCTTATTCTCAACCTCCCGGTGGAACAATGAGCAGTTCTTC.